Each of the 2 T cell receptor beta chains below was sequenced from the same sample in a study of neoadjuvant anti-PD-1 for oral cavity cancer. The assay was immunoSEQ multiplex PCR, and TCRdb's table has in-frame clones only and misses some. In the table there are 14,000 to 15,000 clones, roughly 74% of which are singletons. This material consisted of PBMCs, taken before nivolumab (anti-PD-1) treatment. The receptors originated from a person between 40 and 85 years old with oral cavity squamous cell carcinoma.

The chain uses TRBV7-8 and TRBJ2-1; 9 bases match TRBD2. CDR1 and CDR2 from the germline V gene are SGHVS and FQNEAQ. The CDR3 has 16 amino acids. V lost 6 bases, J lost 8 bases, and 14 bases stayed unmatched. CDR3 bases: TGTGCCAGCAGGCTGAGGAGGGGCGGGAGGGCCGATGAGCAGTTCTTC. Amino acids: CASRLRRGGRADEQFF.

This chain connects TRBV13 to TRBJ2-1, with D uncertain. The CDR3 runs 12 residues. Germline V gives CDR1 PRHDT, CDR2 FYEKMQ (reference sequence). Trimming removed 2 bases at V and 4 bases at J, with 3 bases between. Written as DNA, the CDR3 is TGTGCCAGCAGCTTAAGATACAATGAGCAGTTCTTC. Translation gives CASSLRYNEQFF.